This T cell receptor beta chain was identified during a study of monozygotic twins with cystic fibrosis. V was clipped by 3 bases and J by 1 base; unmatched bases: 14. This CDR3 is built from 19 residues. CDR1 and CDR2 from the germline V gene are MGHRA and YSYEKL. Only in-frame clones appear in the TCRdb table, and some are missing; sequencing was by immunoSEQ multiplex PCR. Counted here are about 15,000 clones, roughly 98% occurring once; the ten biggest clones make up approximately 0.41%. A remark on this clone: Its specificity is not known.

Study findings and constraints: No link emerged between shared CDR3 counts and age, concordance or severity.

The source of this sequence is a girl aged 2 to 10 with cystic fibrosis. Sequencing input: blood. The rearrangement uses TRBV4-1 and TRBJ1-1; 10 bases are a match to TRBD1. CDR3 loop: CASSQDTPGQGIRNTEAFF. In nucleotides, the CDR3 is TGCGCCAGCAGCCAGGATACCCCGGGACAGGGGATCAGGAACACTGAAGCTTTCTTT.